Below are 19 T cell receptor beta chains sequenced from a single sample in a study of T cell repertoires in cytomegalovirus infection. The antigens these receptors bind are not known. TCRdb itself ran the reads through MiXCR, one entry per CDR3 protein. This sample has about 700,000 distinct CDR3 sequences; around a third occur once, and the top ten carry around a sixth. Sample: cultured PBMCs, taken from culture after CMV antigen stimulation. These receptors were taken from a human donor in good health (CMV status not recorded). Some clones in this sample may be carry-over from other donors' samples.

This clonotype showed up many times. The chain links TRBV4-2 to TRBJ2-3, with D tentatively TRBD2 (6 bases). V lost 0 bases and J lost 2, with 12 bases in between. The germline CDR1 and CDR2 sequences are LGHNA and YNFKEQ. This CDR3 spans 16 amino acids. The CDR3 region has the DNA TGTGCCAGCAGCCAAGAAACGGGACTTTACACAGATACGCAGTATTTT. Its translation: CASSQETGLYTDTQYF.

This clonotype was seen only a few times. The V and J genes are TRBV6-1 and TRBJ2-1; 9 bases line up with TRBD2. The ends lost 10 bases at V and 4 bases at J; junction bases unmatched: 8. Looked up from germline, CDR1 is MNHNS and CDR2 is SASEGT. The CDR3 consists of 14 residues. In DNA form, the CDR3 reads TGTGCCACTGTCTCTAGCGGGAATTACAATGAGCAGTTCTTC. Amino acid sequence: CATVSSGNYNEQFF.

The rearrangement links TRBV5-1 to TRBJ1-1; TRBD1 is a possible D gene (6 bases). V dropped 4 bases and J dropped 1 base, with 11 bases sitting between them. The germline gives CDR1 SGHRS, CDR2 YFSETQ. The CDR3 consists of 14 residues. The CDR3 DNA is TGCGCCAGCAGCAAAGACAGGAGGAACACTGAAGCTTTCTTT. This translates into CASSKDRRNTEAFF.

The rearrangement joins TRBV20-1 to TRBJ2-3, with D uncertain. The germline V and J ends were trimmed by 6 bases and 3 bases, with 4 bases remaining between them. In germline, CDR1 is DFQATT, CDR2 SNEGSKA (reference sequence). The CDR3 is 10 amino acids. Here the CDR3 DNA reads TGCAGTGCCAAAACAGATACGCAGTATTTT. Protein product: CSAKTDTQYF.

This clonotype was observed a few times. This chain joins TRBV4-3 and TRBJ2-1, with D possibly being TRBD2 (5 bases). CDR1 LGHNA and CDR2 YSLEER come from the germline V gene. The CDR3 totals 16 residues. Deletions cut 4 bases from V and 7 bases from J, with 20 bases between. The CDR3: CASSLIQADPRNEQFF. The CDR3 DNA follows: TGCGCCAGCAGCCTAATCCAAGCGGACCCTAGGAATGAGCAGTTCTTC.

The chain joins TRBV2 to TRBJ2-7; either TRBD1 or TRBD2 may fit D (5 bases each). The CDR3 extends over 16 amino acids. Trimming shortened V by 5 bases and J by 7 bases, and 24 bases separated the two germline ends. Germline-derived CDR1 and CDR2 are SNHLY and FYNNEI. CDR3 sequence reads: CASSPERQGPSGEQYF. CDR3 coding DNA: TGTGCCAGCAGTCCCGAGAGGCAGGGACCCTCGGGGGAGCAGTACTTC.

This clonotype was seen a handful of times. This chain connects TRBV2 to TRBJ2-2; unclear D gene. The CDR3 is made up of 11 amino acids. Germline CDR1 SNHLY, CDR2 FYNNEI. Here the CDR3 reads CAWTNTGELFF. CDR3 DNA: TGTGCGTGGACGAACACCGGGGAGCTGTTTTTT.

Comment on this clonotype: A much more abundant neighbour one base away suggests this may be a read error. This CDR3 reads CANSPDLQTQYF. The CDR3 DNA reads as TGTGCCAACAGCCCAGACCTGCAGACCCAGTACTTC. The chain is built from TRBV7-2 and TRBJ2-5; D is unclear. In germline, CDR1 is SGHTA, CDR2 FQGNSA. This CDR3 spans 12 amino acids.

The CDR3 reads CAISEFGGGRTYEQYF. As DNA, the CDR3 is TGTGCCATCAGTGAGTTCGGGGGCGGAAGAACCTACGAGCAGTACTTC. V and J are TRBV10-3 and TRBJ2-7, with D perhaps being TRBD1 or TRBD2 (6 bases each). The CDR3 sequence is 16 residues long. V lost 1 base and J 2 bases, leaving 15 bases between the germline ends. The germline CDR1 and CDR2 sequences are ENHRY and SYGVKD.

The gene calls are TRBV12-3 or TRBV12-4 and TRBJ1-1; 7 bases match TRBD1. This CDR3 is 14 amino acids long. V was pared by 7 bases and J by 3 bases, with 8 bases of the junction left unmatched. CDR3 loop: CASIPTGRDTEAFF. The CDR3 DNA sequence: TGTGCCAGCATCCCGACAGGGAGGGACACTGAAGCTTTCTTT.

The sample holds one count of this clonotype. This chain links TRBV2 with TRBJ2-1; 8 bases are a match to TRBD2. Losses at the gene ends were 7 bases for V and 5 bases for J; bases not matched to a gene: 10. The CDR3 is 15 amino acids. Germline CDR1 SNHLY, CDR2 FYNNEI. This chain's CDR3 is CASTVGRGGNNEQFF. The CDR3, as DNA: TGTGCCAGCACCGTAGGTCGCGGGGGGAACAATGAGCAGTTCTTC.

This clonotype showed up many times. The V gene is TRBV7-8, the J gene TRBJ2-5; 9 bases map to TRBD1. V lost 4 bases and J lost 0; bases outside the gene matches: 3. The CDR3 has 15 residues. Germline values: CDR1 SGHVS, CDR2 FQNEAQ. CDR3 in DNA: TGTGCCAGCAGCTACGGACAGGGGTACCAAGAGACCCAGTACTTC. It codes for CASSYGQGYQETQYF.

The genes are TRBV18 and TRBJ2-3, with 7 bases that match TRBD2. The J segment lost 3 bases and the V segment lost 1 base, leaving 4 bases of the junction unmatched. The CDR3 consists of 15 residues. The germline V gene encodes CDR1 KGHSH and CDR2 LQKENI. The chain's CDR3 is CASSPRAGRTDTQYF. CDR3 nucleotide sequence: TGTGCCAGCTCACCACGAGCGGGAAGGACAGATACGCAGTATTTT.

The CDR3 protein is CASSQVGGPEAFF. The CDR3 coding sequence is TGCGCCAGCAGCCAAGTAGGGGGTCCTGAAGCTTTCTTT. The genes are TRBV4-1 and TRBJ1-1, with a weak D call TRBD1 (6 bases). The CDR3 has 13 residues. V dropped 1 base and J dropped 6 bases, with 9 bases sitting between them. Germline assignment: CDR1 MGHRA and CDR2 YSYEKL.

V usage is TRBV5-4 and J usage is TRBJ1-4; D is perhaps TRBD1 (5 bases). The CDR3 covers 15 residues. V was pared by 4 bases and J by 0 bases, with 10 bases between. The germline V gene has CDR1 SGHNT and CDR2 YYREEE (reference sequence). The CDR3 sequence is CASSRGIATNEKLFF. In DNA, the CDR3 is TGTGCCAGCAGCCGGGGGATTGCAACTAATGAAAAACTGTTTTTT.

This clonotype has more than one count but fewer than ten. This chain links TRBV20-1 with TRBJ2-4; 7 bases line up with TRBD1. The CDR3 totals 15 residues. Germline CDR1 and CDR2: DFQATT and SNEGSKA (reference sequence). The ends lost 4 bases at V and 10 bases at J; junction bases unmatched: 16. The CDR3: CSATGAGTALGIQYF. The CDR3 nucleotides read TGCAGTGCTACGGGTGCCGGGACAGCGCTTGGAATTCAGTACTTC.

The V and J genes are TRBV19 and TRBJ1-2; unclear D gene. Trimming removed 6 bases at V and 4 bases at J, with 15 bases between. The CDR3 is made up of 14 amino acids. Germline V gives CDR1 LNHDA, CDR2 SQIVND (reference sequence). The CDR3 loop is CASRPPAGLYGYTF. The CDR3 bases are TGTGCCAGTAGACCCCCAGCCGGCCTCTATGGCTACACCTTC.

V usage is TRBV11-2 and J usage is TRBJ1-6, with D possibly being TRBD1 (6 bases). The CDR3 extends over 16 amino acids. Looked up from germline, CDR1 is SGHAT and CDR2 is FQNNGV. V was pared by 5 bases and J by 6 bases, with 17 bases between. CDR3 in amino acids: CASSPRRAGVNSPLHF. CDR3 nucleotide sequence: TGTGCCAGCAGCCCCCGACGGGCAGGGGTTAATTCACCCCTCCACTTT.

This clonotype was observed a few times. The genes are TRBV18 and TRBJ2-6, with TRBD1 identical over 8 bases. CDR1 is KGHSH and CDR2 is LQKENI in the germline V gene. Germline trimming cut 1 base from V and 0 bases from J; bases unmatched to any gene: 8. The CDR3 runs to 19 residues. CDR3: CASSPLPGQVLSGANVLTF. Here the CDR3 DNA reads TGTGCCAGCTCACCACTCCCGGGACAGGTTCTCTCTGGGGCCAACGTCCTGACTTTC.